The TCR beta chain described here comes from a study of blood T cells in healthy people across ages. Study-wide points: There was a strong correlation between TCR beta diversity and naive T cell percentage. Roughly linear age-related decline in beta diversity appeared, significant by age around 40.

On this clonotype itself: Its antigen remains unidentified.

A second PCR, run for about 7 to 11 cycles, used a sample-barcoded 5' primer plus a J-beta primer mix. At least 2.5 million CDR3-containing paired-end reads were obtained per sample. MiXCR, applied by TCRdb to the 5' RACE reads, yields one record per CDR3 protein. The sample includes about 800,000 distinct CDR3 sequences, approximately 25% of them seen just once. Germline values: CDR1 KGHSH, CDR2 LQKENI. The V end was cut by 0 bases, the J end by 8 bases, with 10 bases between. The CDR3 is made up of 13 amino acids. This same sample was also taken into another study, of T cells of mothers and their children. That source reports: All donors were healthy and Caucasian; they were a few mothers and their six children.

The J gene is TRBJ1-2, the V gene TRBV18; no reliable D call. The receptor was derived from a boy younger than 18 in good health. What was sequenced was blood. Here the CDR3 reads CASSPPSVGGYTF. The CDR3 DNA reads TGTGCCAGCTCACCACCGTCGGTGGGAGGCTACACCTTC.